The 20 T cell receptor beta chains presented below share a single source sample, sequenced in a study of T cell responses to AZD1222 COVID-19 vaccine. Profiled with immunoSEQ multiplex PCR; TCRdb holds only in-frame clones, not every one. Among around 150,000 clones listed, roughly 93% were seen once. Material: peripheral blood, obtained 28 days after the second AZD1222 dose. The receptors derive from an adult who received the AZD1222 COVID-19 vaccine.

The rearrangement uses TRBV11-2 and TRBJ1-2, with D perhaps TRBD1 (6 bases). Germline V gene lookup returns CDR1 SGHAT and CDR2 FQNNGV. V was pared by 4 bases and J by 4 bases, with 22 bases between. The CDR3 covers 17 residues. CDR3 nucleotides: TGTGCCAGCAGCTCCGCCGGGGGCACCCTAGGAGGCTATGGCTACACCTTC. Amino acid sequence: CASSSAGGTLGGYGYTF.

Only one count was recorded for this clone. V and J are TRBV18 and TRBJ1-5, with unresolved D. Trimming took off 3 bases at V and 2 bases at J, with 11 bases between the two ends. The CDR3 loop spans 15 amino acids. Germline values: CDR1 KGHSH, CDR2 LQKENI. This CDR3 reads CASSPVATRNQPQHF. The CDR3 DNA follows: TGTGCCAGCTCACCGGTAGCGACCCGCAATCAGCCCCAGCATTTT.

A word on this clone: This sample also contains other DNA sequences that code for the same CDR3. The CDR3 loop reads CASSLGGGSEKLFF. The CDR3 DNA follows: TGTGCCAGCAGCTTAGGGGGAGGGAGTGAAAAACTGTTTTTT. This chain joins TRBV7-9 and TRBJ1-4; D remains ambiguous. V was cut by 1 base and J by 7 bases, with 10 bases left in between. The CDR3 length is 14 residues. CDR1 is SEHNR and CDR2 is FQNEAQ in the germline V gene (reference sequence).

J is TRBJ2-1 and V is TRBV5-1, with D maybe TRBD2 (6 bases). CDR3 size: 17 residues. Trimming removed 0 bases at V and 8 bases at J, with 21 bases between. Germline V gene lookup returns CDR1 SGHRS and CDR2 YFSETQ. CDR3 sequence: CASSLGPGRDFTHEQFF. The CDR3 DNA follows: TGCGCCAGCAGCTTGGGACCGGGGCGGGACTTTACCCATGAGCAGTTCTTC.

V is TRBV13 and J is TRBJ1-1; possibly TRBD1 for D (6 bases). CDR3 length: 13 amino acids. The ends were cut back, 8 bases at V and 0 bases at J, with 10 bases in the middle. Germline CDR1 is PRHDT and CDR2 is FYEKMQ (reference sequence). The DNA for the CDR3 is TGTGCCAGCTCCAAGGGGGTGAACACTGAAGCTTTCTTT. Its protein is CASSKGVNTEAFF.

The chain links TRBV7-9 to TRBJ1-4; D unclear. The CDR3 has 15 residues. Deletions cut 3 bases from V and 4 bases from J, with 12 bases between. Per the germline V gene, CDR1 is SEHNR and CDR2 is FQNEAQ (reference sequence). CDR3 DNA: TGTGCCAGCAGCTTTTTGTCGGAGGATAATGAAAAACTGTTTTTT. As protein: CASSFLSEDNEKLFF.

The rearrangement links TRBV10-3 to TRBJ1-1; the D is unclear. The germline V gene has CDR1 ENHRY and CDR2 SYGVKD. The CDR3 extends over 12 amino acids. V was shortened by 0 bases and J by 9 bases, with 8 bases between the two germline ends. The CDR3 reads CAISESLEKAFF. The CDR3 DNA follows: TGTGCCATCAGTGAGTCTCTGGAGAAAGCTTTCTTT.

The chain couples TRBV6-5 to TRBJ1-1; 8 bases agree with TRBD1. The CDR3 consists of 15 residues. Germline V gives CDR1 MNHEY, CDR2 SVGAGI. V shed 4 bases, J shed 1 base, and the junction held 5 bases outside the gene matches. The CDR3 region has the DNA TGTGCCAGCAGTTCTTGGACAGGGAAGAACACTGAAGCTTTCTTT. Its translation is CASSSWTGKNTEAFF.

The sample holds a few counts of this clone. The V and J genes are TRBV29-1 and TRBJ2-5, with D possibly called TRBD1 or TRBD2 (5 bases each). Germline CDR1 SQVTM, CDR2 ANQGSEA. The CDR3 has 13 amino acids. Trimming cost V 2 bases and J 5 bases, with 12 bases left between them. The CDR3 spells CSVEMGPGETQYF. The CDR3 nucleotides are TGCAGCGTTGAAATGGGACCTGGGGAGACCCAGTACTTC.

V and J are TRBV7-2 and TRBJ2-6; D gene uncertain. The CDR3 extends over 14 amino acids. Germline CDR1 and CDR2: SGHTA and FQGNSA. V dropped 3 bases and J dropped 2 bases, with 5 bases sitting between them. The CDR3 loop is CASSFRTGANVLTF. As DNA, the CDR3 is TGTGCCAGCAGCTTTAGGACTGGGGCCAACGTCCTGACTTTC.

The J gene is TRBJ1-1, the V gene TRBV5-1; TRBD1 aligns across 10 bases. V gave up 3 bases and J gave up 1 base; unmatched junction bases: 0. Germline CDR1 SGHRS, CDR2 YFSETQ. This CDR3 region has 14 residues. The CDR3 loop is CASSWTGGNTEAFF. The CDR3 nucleotides read TGCGCCAGCAGCTGGACAGGGGGGAACACTGAAGCTTTCTTT. The full variable domain, its missing parts supplied by reference TRBV5-1 and TRBJ1-1, is KAGVTQTPRYLIKTRGQQVTLSCSPISGHRSVSWYQQTPGQGLQFLFEYFSETQRNKGNFPGRFSGRQFSNSRSEMNVSTLELGDSALYLCASSWTGGNTEAFFGQGTRLTVV.

The chain carries TRBV6-5 and TRBJ2-7, with D unresolved. Germline lookup yields CDR1 MNHEY and CDR2 SVGAGI. Trimming shortened V by 3 bases and J by 4 bases, and 10 bases separated the two germline ends. The CDR3 runs 13 residues. As DNA, the CDR3 is TGTGCCAGCAGTTATAGTCCGGTGTACGAGCAGTACTTC. Amino acids: CASSYSPVYEQYF.

The chain employs TRBV29-1 and TRBJ1-1; D uncertain. The CDR3 totals 13 residues. The ends were cut back, 7 bases at V and 2 bases at J, with 14 bases in the middle. Germline CDR1 reads SQVTM; CDR2 reads ANQGSEA. CDR3 DNA sequence: TGCAGCGCCGTAACGGACGCCAACACTGAAGCTTTCTTT. This gives the protein CSAVTDANTEAFF.

V gene TRBV18 combines with J gene TRBJ1-5; TRBD1 aligns across 8 bases. CDR1 KGHSH and CDR2 LQKENI come from the germline V gene. The junction had 3 bases not matched to a gene; V was cut back by 3 bases and J by 5 bases. The CDR3 runs to 14 residues. The chain's CDR3 is CASSPDREDQPQHF. CDR3 in DNA: TGTGCCAGCTCACCGGACAGGGAGGATCAGCCCCAGCATTTT.

The rearrangement uses TRBV7-9 and TRBJ1-5; 11 bases are a match to TRBD1. The CDR3 totals 18 residues. Germline-derived CDR1 and CDR2 are SEHNR and FQNEAQ (reference sequence). V trimming: 2 bases; J trimming: 7 bases; junction bases outside the gene matches: 13. The CDR3 coding sequence is TGTGCCAGCAGCTTAAAACTCGGACAGGGGGCGTCGGGACAGCCCCAGCATTTT. Translated: CASSLKLGQGASGQPQHF.

The V call is TRBV27, the J call TRBJ1-1, with 8 bases matching TRBD1. The CDR3 sequence is 15 residues long. Trimming removed 3 bases from V and 0 bases from J; junction bases left unmatched: 3. The germline V gene encodes CDR1 MNHEY and CDR2 SMNVEV (reference sequence). CDR3 sequence: CASSFSGQVNTEAFF. The DNA of the CDR3 is TGTGCCAGCAGTTTCTCGGGACAGGTGAACACTGAAGCTTTCTTT.

The chain carries TRBV27 and TRBJ2-7; 8 nucleotides align to TRBD1. Germline CDR1 reads MNHEY; CDR2 reads SMNVEV (reference sequence). V trimming: 4 bases; J trimming: 2 bases; junction bases outside the gene matches: 13. The CDR3 totals 17 residues. CDR3 region: CASSSLLARDRTYEQYF. CDR3 sequence (DNA): TGTGCCAGCAGTTCCCTTCTCGCCCGGGACAGGACCTACGAGCAGTACTTC.

This clone showed up just once. The gene calls are TRBV5-1 and TRBJ1-3; TRBD1 aligns across 11 bases. The germline CDR1 and CDR2 sequences are SGHRS and YFSETQ. CDR3 length: 16 amino acids. With V trimmed by 5 bases and J by 1 base, 5 bases remained unmatched. In DNA form, the CDR3 reads TGCGCCAGCAGACCCGGACAGGGGGCTTCTGGAAACACCATATATTTT. This encodes CASRPGQGASGNTIYF.

The V call is TRBV5-4, the J call TRBJ1-3, with 10 positions matching TRBD1. Germline CDR1 SGHNT, CDR2 YYREEE (reference sequence). This CDR3 spans 15 amino acids. V lost 3 bases to trimming and J lost 4 bases; unmatched junction nucleotides: 4. Written as DNA, the CDR3 is TGTGCCAGCAGCTCCGGGACAGGGGTGGGAAACACCATATATTTT. Amino acid sequence: CASSSGTGVGNTIYF.

The gene calls are TRBV7-9 and TRBJ1-5; the D gene is possibly TRBD1 (6 bases). Germline lookup yields CDR1 SEHNR and CDR2 FQNEAQ (reference sequence). V was trimmed by 5 bases and J by 0 bases, leaving 11 bases between them. The CDR3 covers 15 residues. CDR3 region: CASSEGQSSNQPQHF. The CDR3 nucleotides read TGTGCCAGCAGCGAGGGACAAAGTAGCAATCAGCCCCAGCATTTT.